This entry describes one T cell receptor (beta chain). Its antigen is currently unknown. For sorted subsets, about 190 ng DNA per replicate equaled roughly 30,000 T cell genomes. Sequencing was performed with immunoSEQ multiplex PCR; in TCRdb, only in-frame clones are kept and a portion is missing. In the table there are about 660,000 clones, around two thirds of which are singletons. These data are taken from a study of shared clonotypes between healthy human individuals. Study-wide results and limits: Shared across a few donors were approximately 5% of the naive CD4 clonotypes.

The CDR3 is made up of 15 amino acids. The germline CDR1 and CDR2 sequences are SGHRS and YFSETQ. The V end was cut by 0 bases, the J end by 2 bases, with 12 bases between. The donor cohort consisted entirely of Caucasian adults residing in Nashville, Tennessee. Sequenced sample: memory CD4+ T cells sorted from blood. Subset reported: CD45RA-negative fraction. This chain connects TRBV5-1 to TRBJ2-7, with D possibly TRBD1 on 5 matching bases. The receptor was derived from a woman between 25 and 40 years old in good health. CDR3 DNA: TGCGCCAGCAGCTTGGTCCCAGGGATTACCTACGAGCAGTACTTC. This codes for CASSLVPGITYEQYF.